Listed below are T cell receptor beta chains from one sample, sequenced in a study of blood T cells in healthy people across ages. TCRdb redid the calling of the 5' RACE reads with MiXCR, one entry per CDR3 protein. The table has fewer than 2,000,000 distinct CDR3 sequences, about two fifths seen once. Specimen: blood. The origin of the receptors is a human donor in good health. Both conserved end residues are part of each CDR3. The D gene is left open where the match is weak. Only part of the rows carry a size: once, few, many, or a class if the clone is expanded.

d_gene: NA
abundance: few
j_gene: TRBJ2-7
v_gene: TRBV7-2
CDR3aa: CASSLQTGDIYEQYF
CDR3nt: TGTGCCAGCAGCCTACAAACAGGTGATATCTACGAGCAGTACTTC

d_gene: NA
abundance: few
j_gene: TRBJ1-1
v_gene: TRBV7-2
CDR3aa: CASSPEGNSMNTEAFF
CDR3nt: TGTGCCAGCAGCCCCGAGGGGAACAGCATGAACACTGAAGCTTTCTTT

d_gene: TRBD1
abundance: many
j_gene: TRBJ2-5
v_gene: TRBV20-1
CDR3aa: CSASAGGFGETQYF
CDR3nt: TGCAGTGCTTCCGCAGGGGGCTTCGGAGAGACCCAGTACTTC

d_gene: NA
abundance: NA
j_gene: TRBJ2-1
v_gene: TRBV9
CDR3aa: CASRLADNEQFF
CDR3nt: TGTGCCAGCAGATTGGCGGACAATGAGCAGTTCTTC

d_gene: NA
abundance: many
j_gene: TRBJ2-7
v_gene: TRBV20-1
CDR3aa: CSASIASTSHEQYF
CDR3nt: TGCAGTGCTAGCATCGCTAGTACAAGCCACGAGCAGTACTTC

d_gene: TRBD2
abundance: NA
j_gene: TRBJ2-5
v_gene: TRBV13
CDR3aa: CASSPGLAAEETQYF
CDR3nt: TGTGCCAGCAGCCCGGGACTAGCGGCGGAAGAGACCCAGTACTTC

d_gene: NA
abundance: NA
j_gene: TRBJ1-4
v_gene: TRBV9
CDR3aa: CASSPGDATNEKLFF
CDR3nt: TGTGCCAGCAGCCCCGGGGACGCAACTAATGAAAAACTGTTTTTT

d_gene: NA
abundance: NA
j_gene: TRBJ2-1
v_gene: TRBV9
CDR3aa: CASSAQVSSYNEQFF
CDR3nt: TGTGCCAGCAGCGCCCAGGTTAGCTCCTACAATGAGCAGTTCTTC

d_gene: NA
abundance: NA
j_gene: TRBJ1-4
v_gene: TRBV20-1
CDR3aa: CSAAGPGMESEKLFF
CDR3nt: TGCAGTGCAGCAGGACCGGGGATGGAAAGTGAAAAACTGTTTTTT

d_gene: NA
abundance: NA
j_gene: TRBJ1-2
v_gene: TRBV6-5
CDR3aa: CASTSRDVLGYTF
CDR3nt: TGTGCCAGCACCTCACGGGACGTTTTAGGCTACACCTTC

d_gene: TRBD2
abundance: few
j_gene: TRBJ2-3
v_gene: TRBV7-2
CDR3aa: CASSLDGGLAPQYF
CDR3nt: TGTGCCAGCAGCTTAGATGGGGGACTAGCTCCGCAGTATTTT

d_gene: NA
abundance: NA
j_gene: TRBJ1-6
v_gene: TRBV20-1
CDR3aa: CSARDSGHSSPLHF
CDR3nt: TGCAGTGCTAGAGATTCGGGGCACAGTTCACCCCTCCACTTT

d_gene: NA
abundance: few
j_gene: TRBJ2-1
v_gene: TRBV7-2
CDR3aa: CASSVTWGLHNEQFF
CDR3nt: TGTGCCAGCAGCGTCACTTGGGGACTCCACAATGAGCAGTTCTTC

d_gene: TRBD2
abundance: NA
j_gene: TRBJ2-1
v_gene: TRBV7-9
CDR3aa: CASSNLEGGRTYNEQFF
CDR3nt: TGTGCCAGCAGCAACCTAGAGGGCGGGAGAACCTACAATGAGCAGTTCTTC

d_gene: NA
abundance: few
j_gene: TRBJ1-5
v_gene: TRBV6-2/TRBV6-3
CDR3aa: CASSYGGNNQPQHF
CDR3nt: TGTGCCAGCAGTTACGGGGGTAACAATCAGCCCCAGCATTTT

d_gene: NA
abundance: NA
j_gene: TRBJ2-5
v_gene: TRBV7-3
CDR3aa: CASSLSQMGTQYF
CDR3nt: TGTGCCAGCAGCTTAAGCCAGATGGGGACCCAGTACTTC

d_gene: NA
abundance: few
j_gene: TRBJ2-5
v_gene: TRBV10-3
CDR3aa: CAVKDTNNKETQYF
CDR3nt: TGTGCCGTCAAAGACACCAACAATAAAGAGACCCAGTACTTC

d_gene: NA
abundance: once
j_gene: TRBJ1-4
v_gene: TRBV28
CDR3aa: CASSRVLEGEKLFF
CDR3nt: TGTGCCAGCAGTCGTGTGTTGGAGGGTGAAAAACTGTTTTTT

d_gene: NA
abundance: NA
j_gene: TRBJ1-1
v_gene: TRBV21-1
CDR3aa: CASSKTTGGLYTEAFF
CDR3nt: TGTGCCAGCAGCAAGACGACAGGGGGCTTGTACACTGAAGCTTTCTTT

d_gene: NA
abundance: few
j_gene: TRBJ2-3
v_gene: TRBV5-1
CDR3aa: CASSQEGRSLADTQYF
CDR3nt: TGCGCCAGCAGCCAGGAAGGCAGAAGTTTAGCGGATACGCAGTATTTT

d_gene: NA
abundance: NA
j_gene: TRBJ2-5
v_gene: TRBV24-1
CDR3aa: CATSGGRSQETQYF
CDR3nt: TGTGCCACCAGTGGTGGCAGGTCACAAGAGACCCAGTACTTC

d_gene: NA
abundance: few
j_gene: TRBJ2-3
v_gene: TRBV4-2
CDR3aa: CASSPAVNTDTQYF
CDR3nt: TGTGCCAGCAGCCCAGCGGTAAACACAGATACGCAGTATTTT

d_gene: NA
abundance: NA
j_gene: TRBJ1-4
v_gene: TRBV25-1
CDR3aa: CASSERGVGEKLFF
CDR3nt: TGTGCCAGCAGTGAAAGAGGGGTTGGTGAAAAACTGTTTTTT

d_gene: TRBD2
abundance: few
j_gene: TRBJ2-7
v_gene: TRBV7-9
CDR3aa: CASSAKAGFSSYEQYF
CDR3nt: TGTGCCAGCAGCGCAAAAGCGGGGTTTAGCTCCTACGAGCAGTACTTC

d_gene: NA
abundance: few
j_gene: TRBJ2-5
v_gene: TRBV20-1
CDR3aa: CSATLTTSIWTQYF
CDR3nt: TGCAGTGCTACCTTGACGACTAGTATCTGGACCCAGTACTTC

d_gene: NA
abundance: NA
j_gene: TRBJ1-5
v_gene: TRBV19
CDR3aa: CASSIGDSQPQHF
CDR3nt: TGTGCCAGTAGTATTGGGGATTCCCAGCCCCAGCATTTT

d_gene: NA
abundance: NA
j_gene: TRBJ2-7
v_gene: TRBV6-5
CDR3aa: CASSYSGGREQYF
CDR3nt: TGTGCCAGCAGTTACTCGGGAGGTCGCGAGCAGTACTTC

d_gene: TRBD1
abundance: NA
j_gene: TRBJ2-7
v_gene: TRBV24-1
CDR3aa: CATAGQGESYEQYF
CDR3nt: TGTGCCACAGCGGGACAGGGGGAATCCTACGAGCAGTACTTC

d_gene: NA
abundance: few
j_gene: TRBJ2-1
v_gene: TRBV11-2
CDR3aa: CASSLDMGGRARWNEQFF
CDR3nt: TGTGCCAGCAGCTTAGATATGGGTGGGCGGGCCCGTTGGAATGAGCAGTTCTTC

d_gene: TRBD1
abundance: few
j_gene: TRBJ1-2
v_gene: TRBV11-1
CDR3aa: CASSPRGTGEANYGYTF
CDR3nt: TGTGCCAGCAGCCCGCGGGGGACAGGGGAAGCTAACTATGGCTACACCTTC

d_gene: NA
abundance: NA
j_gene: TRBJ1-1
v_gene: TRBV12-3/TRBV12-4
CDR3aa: CASSHTGTNTEAFF
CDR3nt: TGTGCCAGCAGTCATACAGGGACGAACACTGAAGCTTTCTTT

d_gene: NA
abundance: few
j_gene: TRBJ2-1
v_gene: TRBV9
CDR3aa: CASSEGSYSGNNEQFF
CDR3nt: TGTGCCAGCAGCGAGGGCTCGTATTCCGGGAACAATGAGCAGTTCTTC

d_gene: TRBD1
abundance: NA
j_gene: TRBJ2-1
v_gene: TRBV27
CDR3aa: CASSLSIKGADEQFF
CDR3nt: TGTGCCAGCAGTTTATCGATAAAGGGGGCGGATGAGCAGTTCTTC

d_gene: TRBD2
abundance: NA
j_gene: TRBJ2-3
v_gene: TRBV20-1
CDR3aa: CSAIVAGGPADTQYF
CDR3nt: TGCAGTGCGATCGTAGCGGGGGGGCCCGCAGATACGCAGTATTTT

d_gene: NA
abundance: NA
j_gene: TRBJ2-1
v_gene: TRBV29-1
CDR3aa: CSVIRGVSYNEQFF
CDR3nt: TGCAGCGTTATCAGGGGGGTCTCCTACAATGAGCAGTTCTTC